The clone carrying this T cell receptor beta chain was seen only once. Patients of the Seattle cohort, enrolled during active infection, were followed longitudinally. The record originates from a study of blood T cell repertoires in COVID-19. The overall study: Sample material is recorded as cDNA or gDNA derived from T cells, B-cell-depleted T cells, or PBMCs.

TCRdb's table, derived via immunoSEQ multiplex PCR, lists solely in-frame clones and lacks some. This sample has 250,000 to 350,000 clones; almost 90% occur once, and the top ten carry about 10%. The specimen was peripheral blood. This TCR was sampled from a woman aged 30 to 39 with COVID-19, enrolled during active disease.

The DNA of the CDR3 is TGTGCCAGCAGTGACGTGGGAGAAGGTGAGCAGTTCTTC. Residues: CASSDVGEGEQFF. The J gene is TRBJ2-1, the V gene TRBV6-4, with D possibly matching TRBD2 (5 bases). Trimming took off 2 bases at V and 9 bases at J, with 11 bases between the two ends. The germline gives CDR1 MRHNA, CDR2 SNTAGT. This CDR3 has 13 amino acids.